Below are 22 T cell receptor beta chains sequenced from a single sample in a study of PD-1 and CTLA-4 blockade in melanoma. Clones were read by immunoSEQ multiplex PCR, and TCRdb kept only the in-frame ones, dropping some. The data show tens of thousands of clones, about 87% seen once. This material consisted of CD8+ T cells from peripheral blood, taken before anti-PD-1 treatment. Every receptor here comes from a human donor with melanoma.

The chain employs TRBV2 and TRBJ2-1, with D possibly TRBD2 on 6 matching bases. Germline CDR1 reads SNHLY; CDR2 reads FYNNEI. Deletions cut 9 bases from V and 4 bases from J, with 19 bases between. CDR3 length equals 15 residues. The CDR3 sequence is CARAEVAGRYNEQFF. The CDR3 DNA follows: TGTGCCAGGGCGGAAGTGGCAGGGAGGTACAATGAGCAGTTCTTC.

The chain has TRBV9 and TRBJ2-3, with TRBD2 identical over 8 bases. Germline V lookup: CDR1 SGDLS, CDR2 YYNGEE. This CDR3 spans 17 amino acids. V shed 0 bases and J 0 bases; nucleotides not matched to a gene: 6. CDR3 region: CASSVGIAGSSTDTQYF. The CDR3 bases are TGTGCCAGCAGCGTAGGCATAGCGGGGTCCAGCACAGATACGCAGTATTTT.

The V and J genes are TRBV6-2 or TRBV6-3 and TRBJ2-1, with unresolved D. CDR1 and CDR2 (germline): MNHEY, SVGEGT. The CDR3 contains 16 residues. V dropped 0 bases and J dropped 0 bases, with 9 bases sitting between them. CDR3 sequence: CASSYSRKSSYNEQFF. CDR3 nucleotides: TGTGCCAGCAGTTACTCAAGGAAGAGCTCCTACAATGAGCAGTTCTTC.

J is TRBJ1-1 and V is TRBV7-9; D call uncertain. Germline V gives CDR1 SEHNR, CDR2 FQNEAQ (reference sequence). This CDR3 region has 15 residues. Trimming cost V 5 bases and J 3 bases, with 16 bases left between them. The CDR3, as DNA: TGTGCCAGCAGCGCCCTGGATCAAGGGCACACTGAAGCTTTCTTT. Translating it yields CASSALDQGHTEAFF. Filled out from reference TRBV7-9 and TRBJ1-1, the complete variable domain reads DTGVSQNPRHKITKRGQNVTFRCDPISEHNRLYWYRQTLGQGPEFLTYFQNEAQLEKSRLLSDRFSAERPKGSFSTLEIQRTEQGDSAMYLCASSALDQGHTEAFFGQGTRLTVV.

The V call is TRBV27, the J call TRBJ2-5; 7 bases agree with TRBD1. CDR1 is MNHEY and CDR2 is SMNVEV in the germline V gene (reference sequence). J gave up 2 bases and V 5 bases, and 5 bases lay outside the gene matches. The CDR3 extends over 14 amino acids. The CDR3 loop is CASSPWDRQETQYF. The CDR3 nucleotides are TGTGCCAGCAGTCCTTGGGACAGACAAGAGACCCAGTACTTC.

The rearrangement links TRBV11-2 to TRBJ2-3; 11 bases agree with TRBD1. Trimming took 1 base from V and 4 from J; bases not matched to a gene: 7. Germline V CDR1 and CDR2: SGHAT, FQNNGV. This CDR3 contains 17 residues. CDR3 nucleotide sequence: TGTGCCAGCAGCTTAGGCCCGGGACAGGGGGTTGCAGATACGCAGTATTTT. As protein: CASSLGPGQGVADTQYF.

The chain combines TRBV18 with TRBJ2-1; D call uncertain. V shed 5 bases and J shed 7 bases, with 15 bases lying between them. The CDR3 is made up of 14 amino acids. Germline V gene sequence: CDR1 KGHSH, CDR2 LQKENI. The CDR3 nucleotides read TGTGCCAGCTCATCCTATTCTGGGGATAATGAGCAGTTCTTC. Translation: CASSSYSGDNEQFF. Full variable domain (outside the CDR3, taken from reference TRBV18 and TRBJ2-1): NAGVMQNPRHLVRRRGQEARLRCSPMKGHSHVYWYRQLPEEGLKFMVYLQKENIIDESGMPKERFSAEFPKEGPSILRIQQVVRGDSAAYFCASSSYSGDNEQFFGPGTRLTVL.

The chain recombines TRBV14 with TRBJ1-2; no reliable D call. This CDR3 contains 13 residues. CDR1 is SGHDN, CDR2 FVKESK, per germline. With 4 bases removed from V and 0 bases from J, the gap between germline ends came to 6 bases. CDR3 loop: CASSPGANYGYTF. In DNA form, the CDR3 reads TGTGCCAGCAGCCCGGGAGCTAACTATGGCTACACCTTC.

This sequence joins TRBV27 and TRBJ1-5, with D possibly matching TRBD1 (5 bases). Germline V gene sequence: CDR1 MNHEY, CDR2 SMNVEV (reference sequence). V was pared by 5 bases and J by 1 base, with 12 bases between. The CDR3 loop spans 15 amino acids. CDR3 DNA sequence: TGTGCCAGCAGTGTGAACGGGGGAAGCAATCAGCCCCAGCATTTT. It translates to CASSVNGGSNQPQHF.

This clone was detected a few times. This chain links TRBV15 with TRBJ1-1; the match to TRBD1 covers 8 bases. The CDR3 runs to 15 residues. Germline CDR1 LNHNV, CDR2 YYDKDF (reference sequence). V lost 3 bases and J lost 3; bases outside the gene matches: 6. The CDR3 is CATSRTGEKDTEAFF. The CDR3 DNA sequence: TGTGCCACCAGCAGGACAGGGGAGAAGGACACTGAAGCTTTCTTT.

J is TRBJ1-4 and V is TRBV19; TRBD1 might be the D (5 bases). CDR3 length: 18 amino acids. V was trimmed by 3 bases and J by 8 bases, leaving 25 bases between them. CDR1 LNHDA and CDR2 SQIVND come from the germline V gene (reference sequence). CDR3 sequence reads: CASSINRDFRLKGEKLFF. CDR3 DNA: TGTGCCAGTAGTATCAACCGGGACTTTCGGCTCAAAGGGGAAAAACTGTTTTTT.

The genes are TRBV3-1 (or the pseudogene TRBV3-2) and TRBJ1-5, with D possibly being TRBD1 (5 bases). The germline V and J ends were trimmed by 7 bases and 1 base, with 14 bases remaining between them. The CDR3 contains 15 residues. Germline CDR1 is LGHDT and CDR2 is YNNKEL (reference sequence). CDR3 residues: CASTPRGGSNQPQHF. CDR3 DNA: TGTGCCAGCACCCCTCGGGGGGGAAGCAATCAGCCCCAGCATTTT.

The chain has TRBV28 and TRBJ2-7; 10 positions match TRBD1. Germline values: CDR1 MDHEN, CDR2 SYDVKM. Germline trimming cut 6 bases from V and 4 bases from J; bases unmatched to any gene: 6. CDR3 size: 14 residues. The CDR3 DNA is TGTGCCAGCAGCCGACAGGGGGCCCCATACGAGCAGTACTTC. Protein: CASSRQGAPYEQYF.

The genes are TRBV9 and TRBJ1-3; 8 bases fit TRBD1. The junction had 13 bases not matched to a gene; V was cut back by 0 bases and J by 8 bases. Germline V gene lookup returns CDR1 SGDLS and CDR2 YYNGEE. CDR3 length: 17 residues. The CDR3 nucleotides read TGTGCCAGCAGCGTAGAAAACGGGGCAGGGGGCGTCGACACCATATATTTT. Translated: CASSVENGAGGVDTIYF.

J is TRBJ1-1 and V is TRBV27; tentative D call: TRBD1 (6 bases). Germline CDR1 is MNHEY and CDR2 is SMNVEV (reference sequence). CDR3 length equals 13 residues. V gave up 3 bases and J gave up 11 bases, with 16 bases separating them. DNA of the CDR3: TGTGCCAGCAGTTTGGACAGACGCGGCGAGGCTTTCTTT. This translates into CASSLDRRGEAFF.

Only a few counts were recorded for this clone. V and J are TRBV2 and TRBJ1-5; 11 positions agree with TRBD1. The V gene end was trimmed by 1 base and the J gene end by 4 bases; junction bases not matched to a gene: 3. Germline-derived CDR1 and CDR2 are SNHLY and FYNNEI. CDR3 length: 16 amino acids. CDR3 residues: CASSEEDRGQNQPQHF. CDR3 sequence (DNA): TGTGCCAGCAGTGAAGAGGACAGGGGGCAAAATCAGCCCCAGCATTTT.

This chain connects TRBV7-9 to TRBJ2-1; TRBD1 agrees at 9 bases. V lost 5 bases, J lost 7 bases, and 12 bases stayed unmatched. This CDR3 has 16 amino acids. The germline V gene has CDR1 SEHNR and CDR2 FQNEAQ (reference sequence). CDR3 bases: TGTGCCAGCAGCCCCCTAGGGGACAGGGAGGAAAATGAGCAGTTCTTC. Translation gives CASSPLGDREENEQFF.

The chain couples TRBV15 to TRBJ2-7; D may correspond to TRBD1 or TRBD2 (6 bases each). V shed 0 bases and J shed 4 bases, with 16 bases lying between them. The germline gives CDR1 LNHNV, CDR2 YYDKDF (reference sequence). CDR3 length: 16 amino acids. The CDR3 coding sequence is TGTGCCACCAGCAGAGATGGGGCAGGGGCGGGGTACGAGCAGTACTTC. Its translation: CATSRDGAGAGYEQYF.

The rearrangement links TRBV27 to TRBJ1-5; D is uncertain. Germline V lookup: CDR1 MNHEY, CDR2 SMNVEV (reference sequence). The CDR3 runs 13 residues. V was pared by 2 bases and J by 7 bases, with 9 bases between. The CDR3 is CASSLGRYQPQHF. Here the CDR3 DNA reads TGTGCCAGCAGTTTAGGCAGGTACCAGCCCCAGCATTTT.

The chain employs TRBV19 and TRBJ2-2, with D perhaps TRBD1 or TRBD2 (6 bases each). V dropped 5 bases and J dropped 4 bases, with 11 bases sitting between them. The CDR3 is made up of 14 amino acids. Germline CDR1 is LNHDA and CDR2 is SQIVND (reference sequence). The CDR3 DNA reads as TGTGCCAGTAGTGCGGGACACCCCACCGGGGAGCTGTTTTTT. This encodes CASSAGHPTGELFF. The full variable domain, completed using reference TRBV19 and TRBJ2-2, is DGGITQSPKYLFRKEGQNVTLSCEQNLNHDAMYWYRQDPGQGLRLIYYSQIVNDFQKGDIAEGYSVSREKKESFPLTVTSAQKNPTAFYLCASSAGHPTGELFFGEGSRLTVL.

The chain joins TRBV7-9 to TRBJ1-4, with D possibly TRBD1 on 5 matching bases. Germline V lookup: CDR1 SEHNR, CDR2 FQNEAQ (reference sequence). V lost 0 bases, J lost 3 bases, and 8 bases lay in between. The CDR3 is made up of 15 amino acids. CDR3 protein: CASSLARGANEKLFF. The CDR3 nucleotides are TGTGCCAGCAGCTTAGCGCGGGGGGCTAATGAAAAACTGTTTTTT.

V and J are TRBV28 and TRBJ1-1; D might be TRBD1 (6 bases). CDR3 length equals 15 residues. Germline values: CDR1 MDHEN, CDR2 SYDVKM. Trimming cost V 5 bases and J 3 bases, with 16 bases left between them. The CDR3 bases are TGTGCCAGCAGTCCTGGTCAGGGGCCCTACACTGAAGCTTTCTTT. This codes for CASSPGQGPYTEAFF.